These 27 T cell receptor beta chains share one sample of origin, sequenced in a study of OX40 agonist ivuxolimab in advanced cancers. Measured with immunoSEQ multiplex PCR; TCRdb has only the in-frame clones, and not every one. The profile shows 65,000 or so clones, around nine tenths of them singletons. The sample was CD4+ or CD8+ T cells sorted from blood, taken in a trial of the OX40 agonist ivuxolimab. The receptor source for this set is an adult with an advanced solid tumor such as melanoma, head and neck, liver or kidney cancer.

The CDR3 DNA follows: TGTGCCAGCGCACGGGGGGGGCGAGAGACCCAGTACTTC. Its translation is CASARGGRETQYF. The chain joins TRBV2 to TRBJ2-5, with 8 bases matching TRBD2. The junction had 6 bases not matched to a gene; V was cut back by 8 bases and J by 4 bases. CDR1 is SNHLY, CDR2 FYNNEI, per germline. The CDR3 spans 13 residues.

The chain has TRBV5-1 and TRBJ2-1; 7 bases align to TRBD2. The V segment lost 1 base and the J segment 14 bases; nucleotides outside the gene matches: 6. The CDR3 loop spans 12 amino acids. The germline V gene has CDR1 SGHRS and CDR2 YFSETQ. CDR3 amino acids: CASSLSGRVKFF. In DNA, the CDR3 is TGCGCCAGCAGCTTGTCAGGGAGGGTAAAGTTCTTC.

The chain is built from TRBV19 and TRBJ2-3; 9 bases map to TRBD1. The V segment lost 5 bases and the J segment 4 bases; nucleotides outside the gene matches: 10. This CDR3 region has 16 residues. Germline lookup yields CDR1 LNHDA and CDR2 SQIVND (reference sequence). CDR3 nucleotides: TGTGCCAGTAGTCTTCTACCGGGACAGGGCTCAGATACGCAGTATTTT. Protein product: CASSLLPGQGSDTQYF.

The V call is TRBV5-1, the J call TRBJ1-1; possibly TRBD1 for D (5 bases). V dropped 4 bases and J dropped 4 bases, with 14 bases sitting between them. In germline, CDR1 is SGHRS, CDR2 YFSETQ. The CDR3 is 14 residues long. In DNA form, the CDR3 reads TGCGCCAGCAGCGAGACAGCCTGGGGCACTGAAGCTTTCTTT. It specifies CASSETAWGTEAFF. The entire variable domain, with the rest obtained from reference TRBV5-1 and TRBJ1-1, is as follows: KAGVTQTPRYLIKTRGQQVTLSCSPISGHRSVSWYQQTPGQGLQFLFEYFSETQRNKGNFPGRFSGRQFSNSRSEMNVSTLELGDSALYLCASSETAWGTEAFFGQGTRLTVV.

CDR3 sequence reads: CASSFTSGEQETQYF. The CDR3 DNA reads TGCGCCAGCAGCTTCACTAGCGGGGAGCAAGAGACCCAGTACTTC. The V and J genes are TRBV5-1 and TRBJ2-5; 10 bases align to TRBD2. The V gene's germline CDR1 is SGHRS and CDR2 YFSETQ. The CDR3 covers 15 residues. The ends lost 2 bases at V and 2 bases at J; junction bases unmatched: 3.

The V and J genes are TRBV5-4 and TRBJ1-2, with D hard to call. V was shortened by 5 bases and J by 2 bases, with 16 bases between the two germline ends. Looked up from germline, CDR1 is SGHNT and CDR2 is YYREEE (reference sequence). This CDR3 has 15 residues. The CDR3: CASREDPGSNYGYTF. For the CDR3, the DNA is TGTGCCAGCAGAGAAGATCCGGGTTCCAACTATGGCTACACCTTC.

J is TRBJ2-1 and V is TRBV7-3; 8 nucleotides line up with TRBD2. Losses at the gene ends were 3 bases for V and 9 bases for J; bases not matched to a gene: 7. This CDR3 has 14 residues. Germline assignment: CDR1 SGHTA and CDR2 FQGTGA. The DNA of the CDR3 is TGTGCCAGCAGCTTGTCGGGGGGGCCGGCTGAGCAGTTCTTC. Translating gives CASSLSGGPAEQFF.

This CDR3 reads CASSYSWTGDRTEAFF. As DNA, the CDR3 is TGTGCCAGCAGTTACTCATGGACAGGGGATCGTACTGAAGCTTTCTTT. The chain recombines TRBV6-5 with TRBJ1-1, with 9 bases fitting TRBD1. V lost 0 bases and J lost 5; bases outside the gene matches: 7. CDR1 and CDR2 from the germline V gene are MNHEY and SVGAGI. The CDR3 covers 16 residues.

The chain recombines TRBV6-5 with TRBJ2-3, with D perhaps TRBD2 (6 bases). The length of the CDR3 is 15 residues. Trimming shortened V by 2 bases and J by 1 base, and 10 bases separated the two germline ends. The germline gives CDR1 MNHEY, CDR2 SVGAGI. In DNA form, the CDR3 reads TGTGCCAGCAGTTACCAGATAGCGGGCACAGATACGCAGTATTTT. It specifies CASSYQIAGTDTQYF.

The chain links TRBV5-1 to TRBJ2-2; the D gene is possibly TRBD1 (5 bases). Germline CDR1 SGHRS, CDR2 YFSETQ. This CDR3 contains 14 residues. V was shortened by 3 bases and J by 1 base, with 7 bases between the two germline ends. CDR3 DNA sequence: TGCGCCAGCAGCTCCGGACAGAACACCGGGGAGCTGTTTTTT. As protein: CASSSGQNTGELFF.

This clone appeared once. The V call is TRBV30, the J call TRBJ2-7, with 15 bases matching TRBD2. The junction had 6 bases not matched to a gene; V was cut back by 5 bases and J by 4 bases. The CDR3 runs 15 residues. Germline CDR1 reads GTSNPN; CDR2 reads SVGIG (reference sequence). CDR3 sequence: CAWHAGTSGRYEQYF. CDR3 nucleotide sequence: TGTGCCTGGCACGCCGGGACTAGCGGGAGGTACGAGCAGTACTTC.

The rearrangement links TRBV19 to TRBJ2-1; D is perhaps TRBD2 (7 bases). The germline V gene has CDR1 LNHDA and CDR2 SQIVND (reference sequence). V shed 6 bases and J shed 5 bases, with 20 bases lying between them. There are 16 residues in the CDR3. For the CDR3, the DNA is TGTGCCAGTAGCCAAAGGGGGGCTAGCGGAGACAATGAGCAGTTCTTC. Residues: CASSQRGASGDNEQFF.

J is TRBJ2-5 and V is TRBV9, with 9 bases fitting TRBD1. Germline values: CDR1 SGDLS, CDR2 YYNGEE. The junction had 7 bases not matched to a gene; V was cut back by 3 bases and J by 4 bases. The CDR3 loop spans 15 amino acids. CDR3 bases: TGTGCCAGCAGCGCCTTACAGGGGGCACGAGAGACCCAGTACTTC. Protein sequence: CASSALQGARETQYF.

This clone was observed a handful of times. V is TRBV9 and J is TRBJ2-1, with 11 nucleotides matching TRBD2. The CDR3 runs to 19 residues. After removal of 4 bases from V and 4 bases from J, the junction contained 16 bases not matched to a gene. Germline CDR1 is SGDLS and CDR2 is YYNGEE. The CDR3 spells CASSPGILAGGSTYNEQFF. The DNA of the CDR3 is TGTGCCAGCAGCCCCGGGATTCTAGCGGGAGGATCGACATACAATGAGCAGTTCTTC.

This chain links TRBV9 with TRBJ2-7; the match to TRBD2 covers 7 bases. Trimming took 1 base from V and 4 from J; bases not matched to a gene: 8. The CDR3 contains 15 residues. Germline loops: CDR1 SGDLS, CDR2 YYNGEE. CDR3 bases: TGTGCCAGCAGCGTAAGGGAGGGTACGGGTTACGAGCAGTACTTC. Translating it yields CASSVREGTGYEQYF.

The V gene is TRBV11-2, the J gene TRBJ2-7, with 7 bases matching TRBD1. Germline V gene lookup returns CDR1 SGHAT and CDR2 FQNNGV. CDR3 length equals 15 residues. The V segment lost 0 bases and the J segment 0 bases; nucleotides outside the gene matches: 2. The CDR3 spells CASSLDRGSSYEQYF. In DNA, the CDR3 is TGTGCCAGCAGCTTAGACAGGGGGAGCTCCTACGAGCAGTACTTC.

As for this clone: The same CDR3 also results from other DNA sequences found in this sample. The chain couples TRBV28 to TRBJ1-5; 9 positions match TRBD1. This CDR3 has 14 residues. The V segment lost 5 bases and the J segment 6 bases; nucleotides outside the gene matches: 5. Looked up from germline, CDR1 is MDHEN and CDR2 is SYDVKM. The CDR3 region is CASSLGTGFQPQHF. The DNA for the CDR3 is TGTGCCAGCAGTCTAGGGACAGGGTTTCAGCCCCAGCATTTT.

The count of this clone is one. The CDR3 here is CASRQSGEVSSYEQYF. The CDR3 bases are TGTGCCAGCAGACAATCCGGTGAGGTGAGCTCCTACGAGCAGTACTTC. The chain employs TRBV5-4 and TRBJ2-7; D not certain. CDR3 length: 16 amino acids. Germline V gives CDR1 SGHNT, CDR2 YYREEE (reference sequence). V was clipped by 5 bases and J by 0 bases, with 18 bases between them.

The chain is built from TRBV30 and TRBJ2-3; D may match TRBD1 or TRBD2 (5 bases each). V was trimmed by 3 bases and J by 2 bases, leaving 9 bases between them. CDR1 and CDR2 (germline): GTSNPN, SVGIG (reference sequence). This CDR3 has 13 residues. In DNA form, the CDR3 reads TGTGCCTGGAGCGAGGGGACCACAGATACGCAGTATTTT. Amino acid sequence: CAWSEGTTDTQYF.

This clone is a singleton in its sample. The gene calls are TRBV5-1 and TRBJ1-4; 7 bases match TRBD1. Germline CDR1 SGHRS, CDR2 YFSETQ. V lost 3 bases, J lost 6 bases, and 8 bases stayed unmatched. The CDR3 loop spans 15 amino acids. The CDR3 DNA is TGCGCCAGCAGCTCGAGACAGGGTCTCGATGAAAAACTGTTTTTT. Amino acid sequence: CASSSRQGLDEKLFF.

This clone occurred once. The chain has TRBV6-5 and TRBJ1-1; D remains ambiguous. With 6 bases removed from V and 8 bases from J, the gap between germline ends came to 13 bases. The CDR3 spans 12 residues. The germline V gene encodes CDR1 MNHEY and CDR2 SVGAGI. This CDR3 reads CASSFPPGEAFF. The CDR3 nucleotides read TGTGCCAGCAGCTTCCCCCCTGGGGAAGCTTTCTTT.

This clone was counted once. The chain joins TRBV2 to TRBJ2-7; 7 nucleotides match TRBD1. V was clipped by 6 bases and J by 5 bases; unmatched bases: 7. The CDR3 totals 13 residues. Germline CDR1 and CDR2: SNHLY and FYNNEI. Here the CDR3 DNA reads TGTGCCAGCAGAGCCCAACAGGGGCACGAGCAGTACTTC. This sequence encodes CASRAQQGHEQYF.

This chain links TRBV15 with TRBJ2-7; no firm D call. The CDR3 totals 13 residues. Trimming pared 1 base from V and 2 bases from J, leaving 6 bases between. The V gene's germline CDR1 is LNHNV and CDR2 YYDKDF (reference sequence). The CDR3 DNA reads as TGTGCCACCAGCAGAGGCAGACCCTACGAGCAGTACTTC. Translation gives CATSRGRPYEQYF.

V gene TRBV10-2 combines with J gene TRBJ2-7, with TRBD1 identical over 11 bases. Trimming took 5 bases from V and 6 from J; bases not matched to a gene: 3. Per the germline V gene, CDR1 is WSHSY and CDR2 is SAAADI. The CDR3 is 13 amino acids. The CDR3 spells CASSLDRGREQYF. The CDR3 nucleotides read TGCGCCAGCAGTCTGGACAGGGGGCGCGAGCAGTACTTC.

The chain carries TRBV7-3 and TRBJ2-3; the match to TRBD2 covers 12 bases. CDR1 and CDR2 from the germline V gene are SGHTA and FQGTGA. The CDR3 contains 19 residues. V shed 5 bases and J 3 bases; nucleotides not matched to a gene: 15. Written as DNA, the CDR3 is TGTGCCAGCAGCCTAAGAGGCCTAGCGGGAGGGGGGAGTACAGATACGCAGTATTTT. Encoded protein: CASSLRGLAGGGSTDTQYF. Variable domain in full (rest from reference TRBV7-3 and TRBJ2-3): GAGVSQTPSNKVTEKGKYVELRCDPISGHTALYWYRQSLGQGPEFLIYFQGTGAADDSGLPNDRFFAVRPEGSVSTLKIQRTERGDSAVYLCASSLRGLAGGGSTDTQYFGPGTRLTVL.

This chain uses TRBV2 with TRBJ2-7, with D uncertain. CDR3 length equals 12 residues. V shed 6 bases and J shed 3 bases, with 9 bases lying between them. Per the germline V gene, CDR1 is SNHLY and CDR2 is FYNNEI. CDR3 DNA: TGTGCCAGCAGCCAGATAGGCTACGAGCAGTACTTC. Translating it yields CASSQIGYEQYF. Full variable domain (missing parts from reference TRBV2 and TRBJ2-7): EPEVTQTPSHQVTQMGQEVILRCVPISNHLYFYWYRQILGQKVEFLVSFYNNEISEKSEIFDDQFSVERPDGSNFTLKIRSTKLEDSAMYFCASSQIGYEQYFGPGTRLTVT.

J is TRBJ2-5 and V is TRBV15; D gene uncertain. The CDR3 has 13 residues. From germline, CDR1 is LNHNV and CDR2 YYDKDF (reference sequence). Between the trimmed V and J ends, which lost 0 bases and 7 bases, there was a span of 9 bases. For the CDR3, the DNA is TGTGCCACCAGCAGAGATATAGGCGGGACCCAGTACTTC. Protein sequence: CATSRDIGGTQYF.